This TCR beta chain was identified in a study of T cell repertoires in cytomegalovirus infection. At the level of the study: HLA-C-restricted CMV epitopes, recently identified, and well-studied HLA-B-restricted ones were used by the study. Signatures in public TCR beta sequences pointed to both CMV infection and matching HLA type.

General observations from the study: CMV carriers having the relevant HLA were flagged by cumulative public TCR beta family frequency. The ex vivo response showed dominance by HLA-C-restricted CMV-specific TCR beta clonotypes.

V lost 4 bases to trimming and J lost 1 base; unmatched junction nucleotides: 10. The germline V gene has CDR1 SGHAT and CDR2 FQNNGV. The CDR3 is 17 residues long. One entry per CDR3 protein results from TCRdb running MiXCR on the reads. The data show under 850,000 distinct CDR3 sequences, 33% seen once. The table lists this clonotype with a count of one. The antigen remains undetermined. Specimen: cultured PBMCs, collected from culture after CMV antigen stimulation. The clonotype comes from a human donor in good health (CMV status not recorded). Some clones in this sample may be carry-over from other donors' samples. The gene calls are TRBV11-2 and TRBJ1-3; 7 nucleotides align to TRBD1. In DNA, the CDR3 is TGTGCCAGCAGCTCACGACAGGGCTGGGAATCTGGAAACACCATATATTTT. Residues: CASSSRQGWESGNTIYF.